This TCR beta chain was sequenced in a study of T cells in Graves' hyperthyroidism and ophthalmopathy. Study context: The authors collected peripheral blood at initial diagnosis, before any treatment. Overall study results and limits: Peripheral blood also featured most of the thyroid clonotypes expanded above 0.001.

Germline values: CDR1 LGHDT, CDR2 YNNKEL (reference sequence). The CDR3 is made up of 14 amino acids. The germline V and J ends were trimmed by 4 bases and 4 bases, with 11 bases remaining between them. Regions amplified from RNA transcripts were the TCR beta CDR3 regions. In the first-round RT-PCR of the TCR CDR3, the HTBI primer set was used. TCRdb re-derived calls from the multiplex PCR reads in MiXCR, one entry per CDR3 protein. The sample contains about 410,000 distinct CDR3 sequences, 13% to 15% of which appear only once. The authors took PBMCs from 10 ml fresh peripheral blood. This clonotype was recorded at least ten times. Its antigen remains unknown.

The chain is built from TRBV3-1 and TRBJ2-1; D is ambiguous. The sequence was obtained from a young woman with Graves' ophthalmopathy. Sequencing input: blood. The CDR3: CASSPAGIYNEQFF. The CDR3 DNA is TGTGCCAGCAGCCCAGCTGGGATATACAATGAGCAGTTCTTC.